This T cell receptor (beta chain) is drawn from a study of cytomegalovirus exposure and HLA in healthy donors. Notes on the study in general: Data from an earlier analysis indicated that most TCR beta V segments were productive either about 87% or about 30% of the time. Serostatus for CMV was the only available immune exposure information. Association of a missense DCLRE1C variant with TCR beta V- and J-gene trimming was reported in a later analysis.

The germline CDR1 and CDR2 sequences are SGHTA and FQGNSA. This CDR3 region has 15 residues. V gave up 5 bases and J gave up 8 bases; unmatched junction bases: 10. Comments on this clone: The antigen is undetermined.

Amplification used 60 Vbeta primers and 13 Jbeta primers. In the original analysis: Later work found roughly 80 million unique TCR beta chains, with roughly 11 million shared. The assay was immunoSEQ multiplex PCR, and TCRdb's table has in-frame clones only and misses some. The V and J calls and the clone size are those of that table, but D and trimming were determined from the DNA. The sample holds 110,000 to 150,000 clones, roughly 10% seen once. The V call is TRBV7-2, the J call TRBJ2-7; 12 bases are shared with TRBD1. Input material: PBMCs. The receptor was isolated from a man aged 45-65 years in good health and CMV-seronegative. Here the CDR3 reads CASSPQGQGARKQYF. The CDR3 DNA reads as TGTGCCAGCAGCCCCCAGGGACAGGGGGCCCGTAAGCAGTACTTC.